What follows are 13 T cell receptor beta chains derived from one specimen sequenced in a study of cytomegalovirus exposure and HLA in healthy donors. PCR was performed using 60 Vbeta and 13 Jbeta primers. Assay used: immunoSEQ multiplex PCR; TCRdb lists only in-frame clones, some missing. The sample has 95,000 to 150,000 clones; around four fifths are singletons. The material sequenced was PBMCs. These receptors were obtained from a man in his sixties in good health and CMV-seropositive.

This chain joins TRBV10-2 and TRBJ2-5, with 10 bases matching TRBD2. The DNA end lines up better with TRBJ2-7; the J call may be wrong. The CDR3 loop spans 13 amino acids. The germline CDR1 and CDR2 sequences are WSHSY and SAAADI. In nucleotides, the CDR3 is TGCGCCAGCAAGAGCGGGAGGGTCGACGAGCAGTACTTC. Translation gives CASKSGRVDEQYF.

The chain recombines TRBV19 with TRBJ2-5, with D unclear. Germline CDR1 reads LNHDA; CDR2 reads SQIVND (reference sequence). V dropped 0 bases and J dropped 2 bases, with 10 bases sitting between them. The CDR3 consists of 15 residues. CDR3 nucleotide sequence: TGTGCCAGTAGTATAGACGGCGGCAGACAAGAGACCCAGTACTTC. Translating it yields CASSIDGGRQETQYF.

The chain is built from TRBV2 and TRBJ2-2; 10 nucleotides match TRBD2. Germline CDR1 SNHLY, CDR2 FYNNEI. Trimming took 5 bases from V and 7 from J; bases not matched to a gene: 10. The CDR3 runs to 16 residues. CDR3 nucleotides: TGTGCCAGCAGTACTGGCCTAGCGGGAGCCATCGGGGAGCTGTTTTTT. Amino acids: CASSTGLAGAIGELFF.

This clone was seen only once. The J gene is TRBJ2-1, the V gene TRBV5-1, with 13 bases matching TRBD2. The germline V gene encodes CDR1 SGHRS and CDR2 YFSETQ. V lost 3 bases, J lost 10 bases, and 7 bases stayed unmatched. This CDR3 spans 15 amino acids. CDR3 sequence reads: CASSSTSGRAHEQFF. CDR3 coding DNA: TGCGCCAGCAGCTCAACTAGCGGGAGGGCCCACGAGCAGTTCTTC.

The rearrangement joins TRBV5-1 to TRBJ1-1; D gene ambiguous. The V gene's germline CDR1 is SGHRS and CDR2 YFSETQ. Trimming cost V 4 bases and J 5 bases, with 21 bases left between them. This CDR3 spans 16 amino acids. The CDR3 reads CASSPNPAGSGTEAFF. The CDR3 bases are TGCGCCAGCAGCCCTAACCCAGCCGGGAGCGGGACTGAAGCTTTCTTT.

V is TRBV5-4 and J is TRBJ1-1; D is uncertain. CDR1 is SGHNT, CDR2 YYREEE, per germline (reference sequence). V lost 7 bases, J lost 10 bases, and 11 bases lay in between. The CDR3 runs 10 residues. CDR3 residues: CASYGRGAFF. The CDR3 nucleotides read TGTGCCAGCTACGGCCGGGGAGCTTTCTTT.

Points on this clone: Other DNA sequences within the sample encode an identical CDR3. The chain has TRBV4-2 and TRBJ2-5, with D uncertain. Germline CDR1 reads LGHNA; CDR2 reads YNFKEQ. The CDR3 extends over 14 amino acids. V shed 4 bases and J shed 5 bases, with 14 bases lying between them. The CDR3 DNA reads TGTGCCAGCAGCCCAAGCGATGCCGAGGAGACCCAGTACTTC. It is translated as CASSPSDAEETQYF.

This clone was detected only a few times. This sequence joins TRBV6-5 and TRBJ1-2, with TRBD1 identical over 8 bases. CDR1 and CDR2 (germline): MNHEY, SVGAGI. The CDR3 contains 14 residues. V shed 7 bases, J shed 6 bases, and the junction held 10 bases outside the gene matches. The CDR3 DNA follows: TGTGCCAGCAAGTCCCAGGGGGCAAGGGATGGCTACACCTTC. Translating it yields CASKSQGARDGYTF.

This clone has a handful of counts. This chain connects TRBV6-1 to TRBJ1-4, with D hard to call. This CDR3 comprises 13 residues. V lost 9 bases, J lost 7 bases, and 15 bases lay in between. CDR1 and CDR2 (germline): MNHNS, SASEGT. The CDR3 loop reads CARGGMKGEKLFF. The CDR3 DNA reads as TGTGCCAGGGGAGGGATGAAGGGTGAAAAACTGTTTTTT.

As to this clone: The junction and the germline gene differ at one end; a read error may be behind it. Other DNA sequences in the same sample also yield this CDR3. The chain employs TRBV5-5 and TRBJ1-2; D remains unclear. Germline CDR1 SGHKS, CDR2 YYEKEE (reference sequence). CDR3 length equals 14 residues. This CDR3 reads CASSRVYSNYGYTF. The CDR3 coding sequence is TGTGCCAGCAGCCGAGTCTATTCTAACTACGGCTACACCTTC.

V and J are TRBV5-1 and TRBJ1-6; 8 bases are a match to TRBD1. CDR1 and CDR2 from the germline V gene are SGHRS and YFSETQ. The CDR3 runs 16 residues. The junction had 10 bases not matched to a gene; V was cut back by 4 bases and J by 7 bases. The CDR3: CASSPTGALRNSPLHF. The CDR3 bases are TGCGCCAGCAGCCCGACAGGGGCCCTTAGGAATTCACCCCTCCACTTT. Variable domain in full (rest from reference TRBV5-1 and TRBJ1-6): KAGVTQTPRYLIKTRGQQVTLSCSPISGHRSVSWYQQTPGQGLQFLFEYFSETQRNKGNFPGRFSGRQFSNSRSEMNVSTLELGDSALYLCASSPTGALRNSPLHFGNGTRLTVT.

The chain recombines TRBV30 with TRBJ1-6; 11 bases agree with TRBD1. The CDR3 length is 15 residues. Germline lookup yields CDR1 GTSNPN and CDR2 SVGIG (reference sequence). V lost 4 bases and J lost 3; bases outside the gene matches: 2. The CDR3 coding sequence is TGTGCCTGGACCGGGACAGGGGGCTATAATTCACCCCTCCACTTT. It specifies CAWTGTGGYNSPLHF.

A single count supports this clone. This chain uses TRBV5-4 with TRBJ2-5; maybe TRBD1 (6 bases). Trimming removed 4 bases from V and 2 bases from J, with 12 bases in between. CDR1 and CDR2 from the germline V gene are SGHNT and YYREEE (reference sequence). The length of the CDR3 is 14 residues. DNA of the CDR3: TGTGCCAGCAGCCCTGACAGGATGCAAGAGACCCAGTACTTC. The encoded protein is CASSPDRMQETQYF.